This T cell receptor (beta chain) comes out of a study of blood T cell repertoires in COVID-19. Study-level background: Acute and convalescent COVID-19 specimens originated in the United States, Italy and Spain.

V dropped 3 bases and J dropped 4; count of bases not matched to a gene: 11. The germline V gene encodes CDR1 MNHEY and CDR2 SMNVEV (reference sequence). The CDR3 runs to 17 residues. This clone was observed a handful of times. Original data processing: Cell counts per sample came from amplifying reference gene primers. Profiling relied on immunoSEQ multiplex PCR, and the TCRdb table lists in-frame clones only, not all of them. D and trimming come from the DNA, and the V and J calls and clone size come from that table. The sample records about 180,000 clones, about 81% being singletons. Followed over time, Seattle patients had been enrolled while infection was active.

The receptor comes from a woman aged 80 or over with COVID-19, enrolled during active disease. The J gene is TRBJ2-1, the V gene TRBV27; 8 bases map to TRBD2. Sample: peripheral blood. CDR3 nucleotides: TGTGCCAGCAGTTTGCGGGGTAGCGGGATATTGTACAATGAGCAGTTCTTC. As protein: CASSLRGSGILYNEQFF.